This T cell receptor (beta chain) was sequenced in a study of CD8 T cells in ankylosing spondylitis. CDR3 size: 13 residues. Trimming took off 1 base at V and 9 bases at J, with 10 bases between the two ends. Germline CDR1 and CDR2: SGHAT and FQNNGV. Study results and caveats: Disease-linked clones were reportedly significantly enriched in matched ankylosing spondylitis synovial fluid. Seemingly distinctive of ankylosing spondylitis blood was a TCR beta motif formed by eight highly homologous variants.

Molecular-barcoded quantitative 5'-RACE produced these TCR beta libraries. TCRdb fed the 5' RACE reads into MiXCR, producing one record per CDR3 protein. The sample has over 450,000 distinct CDR3 sequences, 10% to 15% seen once. Regarding this clonotype: Its target is not known.

Input material: blood, either unsorted or a sorted T cell fraction (not recorded which). This TCR was sampled from a male donor with ankylosing spondylitis. This chain links TRBV11-2 with TRBJ2-1; no firm D call. For the CDR3, the DNA is TGTGCCAGCAGCTTAGTTTGGGGTGGTGAGCAGTTCTTC. As protein: CASSLVWGGEQFF.